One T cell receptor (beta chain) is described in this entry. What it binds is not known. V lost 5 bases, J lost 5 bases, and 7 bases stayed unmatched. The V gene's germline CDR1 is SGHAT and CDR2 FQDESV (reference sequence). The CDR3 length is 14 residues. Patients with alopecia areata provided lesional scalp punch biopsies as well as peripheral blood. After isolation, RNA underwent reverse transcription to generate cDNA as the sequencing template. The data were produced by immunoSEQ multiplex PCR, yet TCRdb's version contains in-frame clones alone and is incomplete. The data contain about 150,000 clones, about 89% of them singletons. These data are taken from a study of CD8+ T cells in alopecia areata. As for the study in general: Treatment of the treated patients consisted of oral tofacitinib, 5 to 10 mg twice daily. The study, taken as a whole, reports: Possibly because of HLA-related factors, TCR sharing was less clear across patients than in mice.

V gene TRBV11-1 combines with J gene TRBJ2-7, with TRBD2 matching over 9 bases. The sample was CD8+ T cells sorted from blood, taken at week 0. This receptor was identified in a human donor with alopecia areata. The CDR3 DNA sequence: TGTGCCAGCAGCCCCAGGCGCGGGAGGGACGAGCAGTACTTC. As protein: CASSPRRGRDEQYF.